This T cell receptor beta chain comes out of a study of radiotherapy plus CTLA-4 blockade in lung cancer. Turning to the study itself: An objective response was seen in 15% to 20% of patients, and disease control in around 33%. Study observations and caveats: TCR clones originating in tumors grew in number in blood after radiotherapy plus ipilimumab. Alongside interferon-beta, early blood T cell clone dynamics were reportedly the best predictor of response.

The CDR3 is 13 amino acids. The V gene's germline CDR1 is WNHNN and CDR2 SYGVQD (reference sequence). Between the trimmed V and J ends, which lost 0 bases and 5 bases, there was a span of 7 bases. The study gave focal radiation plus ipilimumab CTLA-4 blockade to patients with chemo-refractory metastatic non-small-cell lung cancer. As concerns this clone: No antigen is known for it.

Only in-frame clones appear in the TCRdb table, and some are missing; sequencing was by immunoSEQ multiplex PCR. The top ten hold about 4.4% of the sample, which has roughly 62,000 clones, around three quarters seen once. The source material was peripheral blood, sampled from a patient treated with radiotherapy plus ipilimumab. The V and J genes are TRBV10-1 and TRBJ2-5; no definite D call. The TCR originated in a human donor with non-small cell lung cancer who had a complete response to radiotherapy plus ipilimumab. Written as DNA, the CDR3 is TGCGCCAGCAGTGAGTCGATTTGGGAGACCCAGTACTTC. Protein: CASSESIWETQYF.